The 8 T cell receptor beta chains listed next were all sequenced from one sample in a study of T cells in Graves' hyperthyroidism and ophthalmopathy. The TCR beta CDR3 regions underwent amplification using RNA transcripts as the source. The HTBI primer set served for first-round RT-PCR of the TCR CDR3. TCRdb re-analysed the multiplex PCR reads in MiXCR, keeping a single row per CDR3 protein. The repertoire holds 610,000 or so distinct CDR3 sequences, with just over 45% as singletons. The sequencing sample was made of peripheral blood or thyroid tissue (not recorded which). These receptors all stem from a young woman with Graves' hyperthyroidism.

This clonotype was observed a few times. This chain connects TRBV7-3 to TRBJ2-7; TRBD1 is a possible D gene (5 bases). The end of the DNA aligns better with TRBJ2-1, so the J call may be wrong. There are 13 residues in the CDR3. Germline CDR1 is SGHTA and CDR2 is FQGTGA. CDR3 sequence (DNA): TGTGCCAGCAGCCCTCCTGGGGCCGATGAGCAGTTCTTC. This gives the protein CASSPPGADEQFF.

Remarks on this clonotype: An end of the junction does not agree with germline; a read error may underlie this. The rearrangement joins TRBV5-1 to TRBJ1-5; 8 nucleotides align to TRBD1. The CDR3 is 17 residues long. From germline, CDR1 is SGHRS and CDR2 YFSETQ. The CDR3: CASSQKDRAGYNEPQHF. For the CDR3, the DNA is TGCGCCAGCAGCCAAAAGGACAGGGCGGGCTACAATGAGCCCCAGCATTTT. The variable domain in full, with the rest retrieved from reference TRBV5-1 and TRBJ1-5, is KAGVTQTPRYLIKTRGQQVTLSCSPISGHRSVSWYQQTPGQGLQFLFEYFSETQRNKGNFPGRFSGRQFSNSRSEMNVSTLELGDSALYLCASSQKDRAGYNEPQHFGDGTRLSIL.

In the case of this clonotype: A junction end diverges from the germline sequence, so it may reflect a read error. The chain recombines TRBV15 with TRBJ1-4, with 7 bases that match TRBD1. CDR1 is LNHNV and CDR2 is YYDKDF in the germline V gene (reference sequence). The CDR3 totals 13 residues. CDR3: CASGTATSEKLFF. CDR3 coding DNA: TGTGCCTCGGGGACAGCAACTAGTGAAAAACTGTTTTTC.

A few counts support this clonotype. The rearrangement links TRBV19 to TRBJ2-1; weak D call: TRBD1 (6 bases). Trimming removed 4 bases from V and 5 bases from J, with 12 bases in between. Germline CDR1 and CDR2: LNHDA and SQIVND (reference sequence). The CDR3 loop spans 14 amino acids. CDR3 sequence (DNA): TGTGCCAGTAGTAGCGACAGGCTCGACAATGAGCAGTTCTTC. Protein: CASSSDRLDNEQFF.

The chain links TRBV10-3 to TRBJ2-5; D uncertain. Germline lookup yields CDR1 ENHRY and CDR2 SYGVKD. The CDR3 has 15 amino acids. The CDR3 protein is CSHSHQPPTQETQYF. For the CDR3, the DNA is TGTAGCCATAGCCACCAACCGCCCACCCAAGAGACCCAGTACTTC.

The chain is built from TRBV2 and TRBJ1-4, with 12 bases fitting TRBD1. V shed 6 bases and J 8 bases; nucleotides not matched to a gene: 1. The CDR3 runs to 13 residues. The germline gives CDR1 SNHLY, CDR2 FYNNEI. This CDR3 is CASRGQGAEKLFF. CDR3 in DNA: TGTGCCAGCAGGGGACAGGGGGCGGAAAAACTGTTTTTT.

The rearrangement links TRBV24-1 to TRBJ2-5; 10 bases match TRBD2. V gave up 4 bases and J gave up 5 bases; unmatched junction bases: 9. CDR3 length: 16 amino acids. In germline, CDR1 is KGHDR, CDR2 SFDVKD. The CDR3 spells CATSEIGLAAWETQYF. Written as DNA, the CDR3 is TGTGCCACCAGTGAAATCGGACTAGCGGCCTGGGAGACCCAGTACTTC.

This clonotype was seen repeatedly, ten times or more. V and J are TRBV4-1 and TRBJ1-6; 7 nucleotides line up with TRBD1. The germline CDR1 and CDR2 sequences are MGHRA and YSYEKL. This CDR3 contains 16 residues. V lost 0 bases to trimming and J lost 9 bases; unmatched junction nucleotides: 8. The CDR3 nucleotides read TGCGCCAGCAGCCAAGAACCCACAGGGGCGTCTTCACCCCTCCACTTT. Its translation: CASSQEPTGASSPLHF.